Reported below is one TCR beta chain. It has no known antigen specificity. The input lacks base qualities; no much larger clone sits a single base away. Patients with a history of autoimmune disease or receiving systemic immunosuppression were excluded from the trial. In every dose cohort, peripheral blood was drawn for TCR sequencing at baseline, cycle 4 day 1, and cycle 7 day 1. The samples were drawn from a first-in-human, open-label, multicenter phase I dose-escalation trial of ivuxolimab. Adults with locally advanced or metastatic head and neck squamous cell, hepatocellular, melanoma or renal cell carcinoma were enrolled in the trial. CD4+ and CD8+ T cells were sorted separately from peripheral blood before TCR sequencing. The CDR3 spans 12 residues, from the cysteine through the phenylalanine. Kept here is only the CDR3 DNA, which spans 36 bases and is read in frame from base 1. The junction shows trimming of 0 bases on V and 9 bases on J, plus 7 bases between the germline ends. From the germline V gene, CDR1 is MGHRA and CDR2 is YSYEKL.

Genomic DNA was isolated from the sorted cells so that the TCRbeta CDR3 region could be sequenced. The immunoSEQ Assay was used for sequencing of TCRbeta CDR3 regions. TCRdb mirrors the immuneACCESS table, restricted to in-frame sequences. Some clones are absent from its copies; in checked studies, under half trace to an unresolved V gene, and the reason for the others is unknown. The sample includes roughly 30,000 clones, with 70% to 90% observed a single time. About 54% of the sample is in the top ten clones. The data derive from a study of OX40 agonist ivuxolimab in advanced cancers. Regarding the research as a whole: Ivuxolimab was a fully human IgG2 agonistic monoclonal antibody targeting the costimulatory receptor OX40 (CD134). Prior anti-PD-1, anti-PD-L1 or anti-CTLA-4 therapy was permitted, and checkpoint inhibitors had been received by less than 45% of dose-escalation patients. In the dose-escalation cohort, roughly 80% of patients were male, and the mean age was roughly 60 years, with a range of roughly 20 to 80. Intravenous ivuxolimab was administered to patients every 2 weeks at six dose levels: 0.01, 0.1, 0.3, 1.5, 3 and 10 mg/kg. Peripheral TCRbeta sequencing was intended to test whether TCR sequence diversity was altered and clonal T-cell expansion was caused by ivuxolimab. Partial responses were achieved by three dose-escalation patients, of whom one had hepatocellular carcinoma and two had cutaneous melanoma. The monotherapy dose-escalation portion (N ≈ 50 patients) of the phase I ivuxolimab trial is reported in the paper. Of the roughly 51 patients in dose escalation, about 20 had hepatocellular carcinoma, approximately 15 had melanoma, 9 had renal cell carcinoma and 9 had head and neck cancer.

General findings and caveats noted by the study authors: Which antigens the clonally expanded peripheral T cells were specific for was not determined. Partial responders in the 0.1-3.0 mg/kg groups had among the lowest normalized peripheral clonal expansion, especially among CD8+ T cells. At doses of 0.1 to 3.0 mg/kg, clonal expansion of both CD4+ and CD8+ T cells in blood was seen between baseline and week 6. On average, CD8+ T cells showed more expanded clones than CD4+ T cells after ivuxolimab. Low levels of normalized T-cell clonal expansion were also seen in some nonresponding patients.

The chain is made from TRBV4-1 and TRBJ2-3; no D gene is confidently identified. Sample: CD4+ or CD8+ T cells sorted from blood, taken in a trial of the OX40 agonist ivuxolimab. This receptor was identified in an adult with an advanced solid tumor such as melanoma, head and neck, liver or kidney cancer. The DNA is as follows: TGCGCCAGCAGCCAAGAGCTAGGAACGCAGTATTTT. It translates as CASSQELGTQYF.